The 29 T cell receptor beta chains given below trace back to one sample, sequenced in a study of cytomegalovirus exposure and HLA in healthy donors. PCR was performed using 60 Vbeta and 13 Jbeta primers. Only in-frame clones appear in the TCRdb table, and some are missing; sequencing was by immunoSEQ multiplex PCR. The sample includes roughly 120,000 clones, around 75% of them seen just once. Sequencing input: PBMCs. These receptors all stem from a man aged 55 to 69 in good health and CMV-seropositive.

This CDR3 reads CASLDRDNSPLHF. CDR3 DNA sequence: TGTGCCAGCTTAGACAGGGATAATTCACCCCTCCACTTT. The genes are TRBV6-1 and TRBJ1-6; TRBD1 matches 7 bases. J was trimmed by 5 bases and V by 8 bases; bases with no gene match: 3. Germline assignment: CDR1 MNHNS and CDR2 SASEGT. This CDR3 is 13 amino acids long.

The genes are TRBV5-4 and TRBJ2-3, with D possibly matching TRBD2 (6 bases). The CDR3 runs to 16 residues. V was clipped by 0 bases and J by 0 bases, with 11 bases between them. The germline V gene encodes CDR1 SGHNT and CDR2 YYREEE (reference sequence). Here the CDR3 reads CASSLGGLPSTDTQYF. In DNA, the CDR3 is TGTGCCAGCAGCTTGGGGGGACTCCCTAGCACAGATACGCAGTATTTT.

This chain links TRBV25-1 with TRBJ2-5; D possibly corresponds to TRBD1 (5 bases). The assigned J gene may be wrong: the sequence end matches TRBJ2-7 better. The CDR3 spans 15 residues. In germline, CDR1 is MGHDK, CDR2 SYGVNS. In DNA, the CDR3 is TGTGCCAGCAGTGAATATGGGGCAGCCGGCTACGAGCAGTACTTC. Translating gives CASSEYGAAGYEQYF.

V and J are TRBV30 and TRBJ1-1; TRBD1 is a possible D gene (6 bases). Trimming removed 4 bases from V and 10 bases from J, with 16 bases in between. The CDR3 runs 12 residues. Germline CDR1 reads GTSNPN; CDR2 reads SVGIG (reference sequence). Here the CDR3 DNA reads TGTGCCTGGAAGAGGGGGGGGCGCGGAGCTTTCTTT. Amino acids: CAWKRGGRGAFF.

This chain joins TRBV7-2 and TRBJ2-2; 8 bases align to TRBD1. CDR3 length: 16 residues. The V segment lost 4 bases and the J segment 4 bases; nucleotides outside the gene matches: 8. Germline CDR1 is SGHTA and CDR2 is FQGNSA. CDR3 residues: CASSSQATGVTGELFF. The CDR3 DNA reads as TGTGCCAGCAGCTCCCAAGCGACAGGGGTCACCGGGGAGCTGTTTTTT.

The chain recombines TRBV10-2 with TRBJ2-2; 7 nucleotides align to TRBD2. Per germline, CDR1 WSHSY and CDR2 SAAADI. This CDR3 is built from 15 residues. J lost 6 bases, V lost 6 bases, and 10 bases had no gene match. CDR3: CASSREASGSGELFF. The CDR3 bases are TGCGCCAGCAGCCGGGAGGCTAGCGGATCCGGGGAGCTGTTTTTT.

This chain connects TRBV2 to TRBJ2-5, with D perhaps TRBD1 (6 bases). Germline assignment: CDR1 SNHLY and CDR2 FYNNEI. The V and J ends lost 4 bases and 3 bases respectively, with 9 bases between them. There are 13 residues in the CDR3. CDR3 loop: CASSADRKETQYF. The CDR3 DNA is TGTGCCAGCAGTGCAGACAGGAAAGAGACCCAGTACTTC.

The CDR3 DNA reads TGTGCCAGCAGTCCAACAGAACAGCCCCAGCATTTT. Translating it yields CASSPTEQPQHF. The chain combines TRBV6-6 with TRBJ1-5, with D unresolved. The CDR3 totals 12 residues. The V and J ends lost 5 bases and 7 bases respectively, with 9 bases between them. Germline values: CDR1 MNHNY, CDR2 SVGAGI (reference sequence).

This chain uses TRBV5-6 with TRBJ2-5, with 9 bases lining up with TRBD2. Judging by the DNA end, TRBJ2-7 fits better; the J call may be wrong. The CDR3 covers 14 residues. Germline V gene sequence: CDR1 SGHDT, CDR2 YYEEEE. CDR3 amino acids: CASQLRRGGYEQYF. CDR3 in DNA: TGTGCCAGCCAGCTCCGGCGGGGGGGGTACGAGCAGTACTTC.

This sequence joins TRBV4-2 and TRBJ2-1; 9 nucleotides align to TRBD2. V was clipped by 1 base and J by 6 bases; unmatched bases: 4. The germline V gene encodes CDR1 LGHNA and CDR2 YNFKEQ. This CDR3 is 15 amino acids long. The CDR3 loop reads CASSQGGSGGNEQFF. The CDR3 nucleotides are TGTGCCAGCAGCCAAGGAGGTAGCGGGGGCAATGAGCAGTTCTTC.

This clone has only a few counts. DNA of the CDR3: TGCGCCAGCGGAACAGGGGGTCAAGAGACCCAGTACTTC. Translated: CASGTGGQETQYF. This chain links TRBV5-1 with TRBJ2-5; 8 bases are a match to TRBD1. The CDR3 has 13 residues. V shed 7 bases, J shed 2 bases, and the junction held 4 bases outside the gene matches. Per the germline V gene, CDR1 is SGHRS and CDR2 is YFSETQ. The full variable domain, in which reference TRBV5-1 and TRBJ2-5 provide the parts outside the CDR3, is KAGVTQTPRYLIKTRGQQVTLSCSPISGHRSVSWYQQTPGQGLQFLFEYFSETQRNKGNFPGRFSGRQFSNSRSEMNVSTLELGDSALYLCASGTGGQETQYFGPGTRLLVL.

This clone was counted only a few times. The chain recombines TRBV6-5 with TRBJ2-3, with D perhaps matching TRBD1 (6 bases). Between the trimmed V and J ends, which lost 8 bases and 2 bases, there was a span of 14 bases. Germline-derived CDR1 and CDR2 are MNHEY and SVGAGI. The CDR3 has 14 amino acids. The CDR3 DNA follows: TGTGCCAGCGCTCGGGGACAAGACACAGATACGCAGTATTTT. Its translation: CASARGQDTDTQYF.

V is TRBV28 and J is TRBJ1-5; D is perhaps TRBD1 (5 bases). Germline values: CDR1 MDHEN, CDR2 SYDVKM. This CDR3 comprises 13 residues. The V gene lost 3 bases and the J gene lost 5 bases, with 8 bases spanning the gap. For the CDR3, the DNA is TGTGCCAGCAGTTTCAGGGTTGATCAGCCCCAGCATTTT. Translating gives CASSFRVDQPQHF.

The chain combines TRBV9 with TRBJ1-2, with 7 bases that match TRBD1. The CDR3 loop spans 14 amino acids. CDR1 is SGDLS, CDR2 YYNGEE, per germline. Trimming cost V 2 bases and J 7 bases; bases outside gene matches: 8. The CDR3 region is CASSVRGQGTGYTF. CDR3 nucleotide sequence: TGTGCCAGCAGCGTGAGGGGGCAGGGGACTGGCTACACCTTC.

The chain employs TRBV11-1 and TRBJ2-2; TRBD1 agrees at 7 bases. J was trimmed by 3 bases and V by 6 bases; bases with no gene match: 4. Germline-derived CDR1 and CDR2 are SGHAT and FQDESV (reference sequence). This CDR3 region has 14 residues. In nucleotides, the CDR3 is TGTGCCAGCAGTTCTGACAGGGACACCGGGGAGCTGTTTTTT. It codes for CASSSDRDTGELFF.

Here the CDR3 reads CASSVSGSAYNEQFF. The CDR3 coding sequence is TGTGCCAGCAGCGTTTCGGGGAGCGCCTACAATGAGCAGTTCTTC. The rearrangement joins TRBV9 to TRBJ2-1; tentative D call: TRBD2 (5 bases). V was pared by 2 bases and J by 2 bases, with 11 bases between. The CDR3 is made up of 15 amino acids. Germline loops: CDR1 SGDLS, CDR2 YYNGEE.

The chain carries TRBV7-9 and TRBJ1-4; D possibly corresponds to TRBD1 (5 bases). Deletions cut 5 bases from V and 0 bases from J, with 10 bases between. Germline CDR1 reads SEHNR; CDR2 reads FQNEAQ (reference sequence). This CDR3 contains 15 residues. The CDR3 region is CASSLGATTNEKLFF. CDR3 in DNA: TGTGCCAGCAGCCTAGGGGCAACAACTAATGAAAAACTGTTTTTT. Drawing the rest from reference TRBV7-9 and TRBJ1-4, the complete variable domain is DTGVSQNPRHKITKRGQNVTFRCDPISEHNRLYWYRQTLGQGPEFLTYFQNEAQLEKSRLLSDRFSAERPKGSFSTLEIQRTEQGDSAMYLCASSLGATTNEKLFFGSGTQLSVL.

V and J are TRBV11-2 and TRBJ2-7, with D perhaps TRBD1 (6 bases). Deletions cut 2 bases from V and 5 bases from J, with 10 bases between. CDR3 length equals 13 residues. Germline V gives CDR1 SGHAT, CDR2 FQNNGV. DNA of the CDR3: TGTGCCAGCAGCTTAAGGCCAGGGGACGAGCAGTACTTC. Amino acids: CASSLRPGDEQYF.

The chain joins TRBV29-1 to TRBJ2-7; 8 bases line up with TRBD1. The trim removed 6 bases at V and 2 bases at J, leaving 6 bases unmatched. This CDR3 comprises 13 residues. Germline V lookup: CDR1 SQVTM, CDR2 ANQGSEA. This CDR3 reads CSVRTGLAYEQYF. CDR3 nucleotide sequence: TGCAGCGTACGGACAGGGTTGGCCTACGAGCAGTACTTC.

The chain carries TRBV16 and TRBJ1-5; D gene unclear. Per the germline V gene, CDR1 is KGHSY and CDR2 is FQNENV. This CDR3 has 20 amino acids. V lost 0 bases and J 4 bases, leaving 25 bases between the germline ends. CDR3 loop: CASSQSHWGVNPRENQPQHF. For the CDR3, the DNA is TGTGCCAGCAGCCAATCGCATTGGGGTGTTAACCCCCGGGAGAATCAGCCCCAGCATTTT.

This clone was observed at least ten times. This chain connects TRBV7-8 to TRBJ2-4; TRBD2 aligns across 7 bases. The V gene end was trimmed by 8 bases and the J gene end by 4 bases; junction bases not matched to a gene: 8. CDR1 SGHVS and CDR2 FQNEAQ come from the germline V gene. The CDR3 extends over 14 amino acids. CDR3 coding DNA: TGTGCCAGCGAGGCGGGGGATTTGAAAAACATTCAGTACTTC. It is translated as CASEAGDLKNIQYF.

V is TRBV5-1 and J is TRBJ2-2; a weak D match, TRBD1 (6 bases). From germline, CDR1 is SGHRS and CDR2 YFSETQ. The CDR3 extends over 14 amino acids. The V gene lost 1 base and the J gene lost 5 bases, with 9 bases spanning the gap. The CDR3 reads CASSLQGRTGELFF. The CDR3 bases are TGCGCCAGCAGCTTGCAGGGGAGAACCGGGGAGCTGTTTTTT.

This chain links TRBV13 with TRBJ2-3; 10 bases are a match to TRBD2. Per the germline V gene, CDR1 is PRHDT and CDR2 is FYEKMQ (reference sequence). CDR3 length: 17 residues. Unmatched junction bases numbered 9, after V lost 5 bases and J lost 1 base. The DNA for the CDR3 is TGTGCCAGCAGCGTAAGGGGGAGCGGGGGGGGCACAGATACGCAGTATTTT. Amino acid sequence: CASSVRGSGGGTDTQYF.

The gene calls are TRBV4-2 and TRBJ2-7; 7 nucleotides align to TRBD1. The CDR3 runs to 13 residues. V shed 4 bases, J shed 3 bases, and the junction held 3 bases outside the gene matches. The germline V gene encodes CDR1 LGHNA and CDR2 YNFKEQ. This chain's CDR3 is CASSLRDSYEQYF. DNA of the CDR3: TGTGCCAGCAGCCTCCGGGACAGCTACGAGCAGTACTTC.

The chain links TRBV6-1 to TRBJ2-7, with TRBD2 matching over 7 bases. This CDR3 comprises 14 residues. Per germline, CDR1 MNHNS and CDR2 SASEGT. After removal of 5 bases from V and 3 bases from J, the junction contained 7 bases not matched to a gene. CDR3 sequence: CASSKLGGVYEQYF. The DNA for the CDR3 is TGTGCCAGCAGTAAGCTGGGGGGGGTCTACGAGCAGTACTTC.

The V and J genes are TRBV6-6 and TRBJ2-1, with D possibly being TRBD1 (6 bases). There are 15 residues in the CDR3. Germline V gene sequence: CDR1 MNHNY, CDR2 SVGAGI (reference sequence). V lost 4 bases to trimming and J lost 10 bases, with 20 bases between them. The CDR3 here is CASSSANPRDTEQFF. The CDR3 DNA reads TGTGCCAGCAGTTCCGCAAACCCCCGGGACACAGAGCAGTTCTTC.

The table lists this clone with a count of one. The J gene is TRBJ1-1, the V gene TRBV28; a possible D gene is TRBD1 (6 bases). CDR1 is MDHEN, CDR2 SYDVKM, per germline. The CDR3 runs to 15 residues. Between the trimmed V and J ends, which lost 2 bases and 2 bases, there was a span of 12 bases. The DNA of the CDR3 is TGTGCCAGCAGTTTAGCAGGGGATAAAAACACTGAAGCTTTCTTT. Translated: CASSLAGDKNTEAFF. The full variable domain, completed using reference TRBV28 and TRBJ1-1, is DVKVTQSSRYLVKRTGEKVFLECVQDMDHENMFWYRQDPGLGLRLIYFSYDVKMKEKGDIPEGYSVSREKKERFSLILESASTNQTSMYLCASSLAGDKNTEAFFGQGTRLTVV.

This rearrangement joins TRBV11-2 to TRBJ2-3; D is ambiguous. CDR3 length: 15 amino acids. CDR1 and CDR2 (germline): SGHAT, FQNNGV. Trimming removed 5 bases from V and 2 bases from J, with 14 bases in between. The DNA of the CDR3 is TGTGCCAGCAGCCCTAATCCCTCCCCCACAGATACGCAGTATTTT. It specifies CASSPNPSPTDTQYF.

This chain uses TRBV5-1 with TRBJ1-4, with TRBD1 matching over 10 bases. CDR1 is SGHRS, CDR2 YFSETQ, per germline. V shed 4 bases, J shed 8 bases, and the junction held 8 bases outside the gene matches. The CDR3 sequence is 15 residues long. CDR3 amino acids: CASSRGTGDGEKLFF. The CDR3 DNA sequence: TGCGCCAGCAGCCGTGGGACAGGGGATGGGGAAAAACTGTTTTTT.